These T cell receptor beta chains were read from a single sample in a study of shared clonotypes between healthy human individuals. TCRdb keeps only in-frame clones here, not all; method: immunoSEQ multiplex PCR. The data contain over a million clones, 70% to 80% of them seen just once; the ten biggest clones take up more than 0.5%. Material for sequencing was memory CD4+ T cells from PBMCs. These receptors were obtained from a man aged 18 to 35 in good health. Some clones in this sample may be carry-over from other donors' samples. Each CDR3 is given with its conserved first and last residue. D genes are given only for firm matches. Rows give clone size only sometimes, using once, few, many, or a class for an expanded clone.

CDR3 DNA: TGCGCCAGCAGTTCGGGGACGCCGAGCTCCTACGAGCAGTACTTC; CDR3 protein: CASSSGTPSSYEQYF; clone size: -; V gene: TRBV5-1; D gene: -; J gene: TRBJ2-7
CDR3 DNA: TGTGCCAGCTCCCGGGTTAGCGCATCCTACGAGCAGTACTTC; CDR3 protein: CASSRVSASYEQYF; clone size: -; V gene: TRBV6-5; D gene: -; J gene: TRBJ2-7
CDR3 DNA: TGTGCCAGCAGCTTGGGGCCAGGGGGCAATGAGCAGTTCTTC; CDR3 protein: CASSLGPGGNEQFF; clone size: many; V gene: TRBV5-4; D gene: TRBD1; J gene: TRBJ2-1
CDR3 DNA: TGTGCCAGCAGTTTGTGGGACAGGGTACTGTGGCAGTACTTC; CDR3 protein: CASSLWDRVLWQYF; clone size: -; V gene: TRBV28; D gene: TRBD1; J gene: TRBJ2-7
CDR3 DNA: TGTGCCAGCAGGGACCGGACAACGCCATTCTATGGCTACACCTTC; CDR3 protein: CASRDRTTPFYGYTF; clone size: -; V gene: TRBV28; D gene: -; J gene: TRBJ1-2
CDR3 DNA: TGTGCCAGCAGCGTAGATGGGGCGGGGTTGACAGATACGCAGTATTTT; CDR3 protein: CASSVDGAGLTDTQYF; clone size: -; V gene: TRBV9; D gene: -; J gene: TRBJ2-3
CDR3 DNA: TGTGCCAGAAGCTTGGCTAGGACAGTGAACTATGGCTACACCTTC; CDR3 protein: CARSLARTVNYGYTF; clone size: few; V gene: TRBV5-3; D gene: -; J gene: TRBJ1-2
CDR3 DNA: TGTGCCATCAGTGAATCGGGGGCCGGAAACACCATATATTTT; CDR3 protein: CAISESGAGNTIYF; clone size: -; V gene: TRBV10-3; D gene: -; J gene: TRBJ1-3
CDR3 DNA: TGCAGCGTGGGGACAGTTAGCAATCAGCCCCAGCATTTT; CDR3 protein: CSVGTVSNQPQHF; clone size: few; V gene: TRBV29-1; D gene: TRBD1; J gene: TRBJ1-5
CDR3 DNA: TGTGCCAGCAGTTTTTTATTACCTGGGGCCAACGTCCTGACTTTC; CDR3 protein: CASSFLLPGANVLTF; clone size: -; V gene: TRBV28; D gene: -; J gene: TRBJ2-6
CDR3 DNA: TGTGCCAGCAGATCCGGACTAGCTACTACAGATACGCAGTATTTT; CDR3 protein: CASRSGLATTDTQYF; clone size: -; V gene: TRBV7-9; D gene: TRBD2; J gene: TRBJ2-3
CDR3 DNA: TGTGCCAGCAGCTTAACACGGGCTAGCGGGATAAGTGAGCAGTTCTTC; CDR3 protein: CASSLTRASGISEQFF; clone size: -; V gene: TRBV5-6; D gene: TRBD2; J gene: TRBJ2-1
CDR3 DNA: TGTGCCAGCAGCGGACGGGGGGGGGACACTGAAGCTTTCTTT; CDR3 protein: CASSGRGGDTEAFF; clone size: -; V gene: TRBV4-2; D gene: -; J gene: TRBJ1-1
CDR3 DNA: TGTGCCAGCAGTTACCAGGAGAGGGGGCAGGGTGGCTACACCTTC; CDR3 protein: CASSYQERGQGGYTF; clone size: -; V gene: TRBV6-5; D gene: TRBD1; J gene: TRBJ1-2